Each of the 24 T cell receptor beta chains below was sequenced from the same sample in a study of T cell responses to AZD1222 COVID-19 vaccine. The assay was immunoSEQ multiplex PCR, and TCRdb's table has in-frame clones only and misses some. Here the sample spans about 180,000 clones, roughly 88% being singletons. Sequencing used peripheral blood, obtained on day 0 of AZD1222 vaccination. Receptors were obtained from an adult in good health.

The genes are TRBV29-1 and TRBJ1-1; tentative D call: TRBD1 (6 bases). This CDR3 has 13 amino acids. Trimming shortened V by 4 bases and J by 0 bases, and 9 bases separated the two germline ends. CDR1 is SQVTM and CDR2 is ANQGSEA in the germline V gene. In nucleotides, the CDR3 is TGCAGCGTTGGAGGGGGGTTGAACACTGAAGCTTTCTTT. Translation gives CSVGGGLNTEAFF.

This clone was seen only once. This rearrangement joins TRBV6-5 to TRBJ1-1; D ambiguous. Germline loops: CDR1 MNHEY, CDR2 SVGAGI. V was trimmed by 0 bases and J by 3 bases, leaving 14 bases between them. The CDR3 contains 16 residues. CDR3 nucleotide sequence: TGTGCCAGCAGTTACTCGAGGTTAGGAACCCACACTGAAGCTTTCTTT. Its protein is CASSYSRLGTHTEAFF.

The chain combines TRBV9 with TRBJ2-7, with D unclear. V was pared by 0 bases and J by 2 bases, with 6 bases between. Germline CDR1 and CDR2: SGDLS and YYNGEE. This CDR3 is 13 amino acids long. The CDR3 DNA sequence: TGTGCCAGCAGCGTAGGGGTAGCCTACGAGCAGTACTTC. Translating gives CASSVGVAYEQYF.

The V gene is TRBV6-4, the J gene TRBJ2-7; 11 bases align to TRBD2. The CDR3 has 14 amino acids. The V and J ends lost 4 bases and 7 bases, in that order; junction bases with no gene match: 6. Germline V gene sequence: CDR1 MRHNA, CDR2 SNTAGT. CDR3 sequence: CASSALAGDGEQYF. In DNA, the CDR3 is TGTGCCAGCAGTGCACTAGCGGGAGATGGAGAGCAGTACTTC.

A word on this clone: One end of the junction fails to match germline, which may point to a read error. The V gene is TRBV3-1 (or the pseudogene TRBV3-2), the J gene TRBJ2-5; no definite D call. Germline CDR1 LGHDT, CDR2 YNNKEL (reference sequence). The CDR3 spans 11 residues. The CDR3 is CASSQLQARNF. DNA for the CDR3: TGTGCCAGCAGCCAACTCCAGGCCCGGAACTTC.

This clone was seen only once. The rearrangement uses TRBV24-1 and TRBJ2-1; perhaps TRBD2 as D (6 bases). Per the germline V gene, CDR1 is KGHDR and CDR2 is SFDVKD. This CDR3 contains 16 residues. The ends were cut back, 3 bases at V and 0 bases at J, with 11 bases in the middle. The CDR3 DNA sequence: TGTGCCACCAGTGATCCGCGGGGACCCTCCTACAATGAGCAGTTCTTC. Protein: CATSDPRGPSYNEQFF.

The chain recombines TRBV4-1 with TRBJ2-6; the D is unclear. Germline V gene data show CDR1 as MGHRA and CDR2 as YSYEKL. CDR3 length: 17 amino acids. V lost 4 bases and J 0 bases, leaving 13 bases between the germline ends. The CDR3 DNA is TGCGCCAGCAGCCTAGAGGTCCCTGGCTCTGGGGCCAACGTCCTGACTTTC. Amino acid sequence: CASSLEVPGSGANVLTF.

The chain has TRBV7-9 and TRBJ1-2, with D hard to call. Germline V CDR1 and CDR2: SEHNR, FQNEAQ (reference sequence). V was pared by 1 base and J by 7 bases, with 10 bases between. The CDR3 extends over 13 amino acids. CDR3 nucleotide sequence: TGTGCCAGCAGCTTAGATTACGGGGTTGGCTACACCTTC. It translates to CASSLDYGVGYTF.

This chain links TRBV27 with TRBJ1-2; D perhaps matches TRBD1 (6 bases). Trimming cost V 0 bases and J 7 bases, with 15 bases left between them. Germline V gene sequence: CDR1 MNHEY, CDR2 SMNVEV (reference sequence). This CDR3 is built from 15 residues. In DNA, the CDR3 is TGTGCCAGCAGTTTATCGTTTGTGGGCAGGGGTGGCTACACCTTC. It is translated as CASSLSFVGRGGYTF.

The chain uses TRBV12-3 or TRBV12-4 and TRBJ1-1, with D possibly being TRBD1 (6 bases). Trimming took off 6 bases at V and 1 base at J, with 9 bases between the two ends. The CDR3 loop spans 13 amino acids. The CDR3 region is CASSWGQNTEAFF. CDR3 sequence (DNA): TGTGCCAGCAGCTGGGGACAGAACACTGAAGCTTTCTTT.

The rearrangement joins TRBV7-5 to TRBJ1-5; the D call in the table, TRBD1, was not verified against the DNA. TRBV7-5 is a known pseudogene. CDR3 length: 15 residues. CDR3: CARSFGTVSNQPQHF. The CDR3 nucleotides read TGTGCCAGAAGCTTCGGGACAGTTAGCAATCAGCCCCAGCATTTT.

The genes are TRBV7-2 and TRBJ1-5; D not resolved. Between the trimmed V and J ends, which lost 4 bases and 0 bases, there was a span of 10 bases. This CDR3 is 15 amino acids long. Per germline, CDR1 SGHTA and CDR2 FQGNSA. CDR3 DNA: TGTGCCAGCAGCTCCCGTTCGGGTAGCAATCAGCCCCAGCATTTT. It specifies CASSSRSGSNQPQHF.

The V call is TRBV27, the J call TRBJ2-7, with 9 bases fitting TRBD2. This CDR3 is built from 16 residues. The junction had 9 bases not matched to a gene; V was cut back by 2 bases and J by 4 bases. Germline assignment: CDR1 MNHEY and CDR2 SMNVEV (reference sequence). CDR3 in amino acids: CASSLKAGGILYEQYF. CDR3 bases: TGTGCCAGCAGTTTAAAGGCGGGAGGGATTCTTTACGAGCAGTACTTC.

This clone was observed a few times. The J gene is TRBJ1-1, the V gene TRBV19; possible D gene TRBD1, 5 bases. Trimming cost V 4 bases and J 5 bases, with 8 bases left between them. Per germline, CDR1 LNHDA and CDR2 SQIVND (reference sequence). CDR3 size: 12 residues. CDR3 loop: CASSRGRTEAFF. The CDR3 nucleotides are TGTGCCAGTAGTAGGGGGAGGACTGAAGCTTTCTTT.

This chain uses TRBV3-1 (or the pseudogene TRBV3-2) with TRBJ1-1; 7 bases align to TRBD1. Germline loops: CDR1 LGHDT, CDR2 YNNKEL (reference sequence). The CDR3 length is 16 residues. Trimming at V came to 1 base and at J to 4 bases, leaving 9 bases not matched to a gene. CDR3: CASSQAEGGKGTEAFF. The DNA of the CDR3 is TGTGCCAGCAGCCAAGCAGAAGGGGGCAAGGGCACTGAAGCTTTCTTT.

This chain connects TRBV27 to TRBJ1-5; D uncertain. V shed 0 bases and J shed 1 base, with 4 bases lying between them. Germline CDR1 and CDR2: MNHEY and SMNVEV (reference sequence). The CDR3 spans 14 residues. The CDR3 sequence is CASSLSRSNQPQHF. For the CDR3, the DNA is TGTGCCAGCAGTTTATCTAGAAGCAATCAGCCCCAGCATTTT.

CDR3 in DNA: TGTGCCAGCAGACCGGGACAGACCCTCCCCACTGAAGCTTTCTTT. Its protein is CASRPGQTLPTEAFF. V usage is TRBV6-5 and J usage is TRBJ1-1; 7 nucleotides agree with TRBD1. The germline V gene encodes CDR1 MNHEY and CDR2 SVGAGI. V gave up 6 bases and J gave up 4 bases; unmatched junction bases: 11. The CDR3 is made up of 15 amino acids.

The chain links TRBV29-1 to TRBJ2-5, with TRBD1 matching 9 bases. This CDR3 has 10 amino acids. Germline CDR1 reads SQVTM; CDR2 reads ANQGSEA. The CDR3 loop reads CMTGGETQYF. The CDR3 coding sequence is TGCATGACAGGGGGTGAGACCCAGTACTTC.

The chain combines TRBV10-2 with TRBJ2-3; tentative D call: TRBD2 (6 bases). Per germline, CDR1 WSHSY and CDR2 SAAADI. Trimming cost V 11 bases and J 6 bases, with 18 bases left between them. The CDR3 is 13 amino acids. CDR3 sequence reads: CAGGIERADTQYF. CDR3 bases: TGCGCCGGAGGCATAGAGCGGGCGGATACGCAGTATTTT.

CDR3 nucleotide sequence: TGCGCCAGCAGCTCGGGGGGATTTTTAGATACGCAGTATTTT. Translating gives CASSSGGFLDTQYF. The chain couples TRBV5-1 to TRBJ2-3; 7 nucleotides align to TRBD2. This CDR3 region has 14 residues. Germline values: CDR1 SGHRS, CDR2 YFSETQ. Trimming cost V 3 bases and J 5 bases; bases outside gene matches: 6.

The sample holds one count of this clone. The V call is TRBV19, the J call TRBJ2-1; TRBD2 agrees at 8 bases. CDR1 and CDR2 from the germline V gene are LNHDA and SQIVND (reference sequence). With 6 bases clipped from V and 2 bases from J, the junction kept 6 bases outside the gene matches. This CDR3 spans 15 amino acids. CDR3 sequence reads: CASSGGAAPYNEQFF. In DNA, the CDR3 is TGTGCCAGTAGCGGGGGGGCCGCCCCCTACAATGAGCAGTTCTTC.

The gene calls are TRBV6-5 and TRBJ2-1, with D maybe TRBD1 (6 bases). This CDR3 is 15 amino acids long. Germline CDR1 is MNHEY and CDR2 is SVGAGI. Trimming stripped 0 bases from V and 9 bases from J, with 15 bases between. The CDR3 region has the DNA TGTGCCAGCAGTTACTCGTACAGGGTGAATGGTGAGCAGTTCTTC. This gives the protein CASSYSYRVNGEQFF.

The chain employs TRBV27 and TRBJ1-1; 7 positions agree with TRBD1. Germline CDR1 and CDR2: MNHEY and SMNVEV (reference sequence). V lost 5 bases, J lost 1 base, and 4 bases stayed unmatched. The CDR3 extends over 14 amino acids. The CDR3 DNA is TGTGCCAGCAGTCCCAACAGGGGGAACACTGAAGCTTTCTTT. Translation: CASSPNRGNTEAFF.

V usage is TRBV29-1 and J usage is TRBJ1-5, with D maybe TRBD1 (5 bases). The CDR3 spans 14 residues. CDR1 and CDR2 from the germline V gene are SQVTM and ANQGSEA. V was trimmed by 6 bases and J by 4 bases, leaving 16 bases between them. The CDR3 spells CSVPFGTRNQPQHF. The DNA of the CDR3 is TGCAGCGTCCCGTTCGGGACCAGGAATCAGCCCCAGCATTTT.